This TCR beta chain was obtained from a study of CXCR3-negative and CXCR3-positive naive CD8 T cells. Regarding the study as a whole: Compared with CXCR3-negative naive cells, CXCR3-positive naive cells showed more hydrophobic TRB CDR3s. TCR interaction strength was inferred from TRB CDR3 physicochemistry, as CD5 matched across naive subsets. Naive CXCR3-negative cells resembled naive CXCR3-positive cells in TRBV-TRBJ usage; memory cells differed.

There are 16 residues in the CDR3. Germline values: CDR1 MRHNA, CDR2 SNTAGT. UMI-tagged TRB cDNA libraries were built via 5' RACE. After re-calling the 5' RACE reads, TCRdb lists one entry per CDR3 protein, DNA absent. Its clone listing holds under 85,000 distinct CDR3 sequences. Remarks on this clonotype: Its antigen is currently unknown.

Naive CD8+ T cells displayed a CD45RO-CCR7+CD27+CD95- phenotype. The sequence derives from a human donor in good health. Some clones in this sample may be carry-over from other donors' samples. The V and J genes are TRBV6-4 and TRBJ2-1; checking the TCRdb D call of TRBD2 is not possible without DNA. Sequenced: naive CXCR3+ CD8+ T cells from blood. The subset denotes: CD45RO-CCR7+CD27+CD95- naive CD8+ T cells expressing CXCR3 (TNR3+). The CDR3 loop is CASSEAAGGAYNEQFF.